The sequence of this TCR beta chain was determined in a study of OX40 agonist ivuxolimab in advanced cancers. The wider study: Aged roughly 23 to 85 with a mean of 60 years, they were less than 90% male. Study conclusions and caveats: People who partly responded at 0.1-3.0 mg/kg had some of the least clonal expansion seen. Average numbers of expanded clones were greater in CD8+ T cells than in CD4+.

The CDR3 length is 13 residues. J lost 13 bases, V lost 4 bases, and 13 bases had no gene match. CDR1 and CDR2 (germline): SGDLS, YYNGEE. This clone was picked up a small number of times. Its target is unknown. Libraries were prepared by immunoSEQ multiplex PCR; TCRdb keeps only in-frame clonotypes and omits some of them. The data show tens of thousands of clones, with 89% seen just once and more than 0.3% held by the top ten. This chain uses TRBV9 with TRBJ1-2; 7 nucleotides line up with TRBD1. The sequence derives from an adult with an advanced solid tumor such as melanoma, head and neck, liver or kidney cancer. Sequenced material: CD4+ or CD8+ T cells sorted from blood, taken in a trial of the OX40 agonist ivuxolimab. In nucleotides, the CDR3 is TGTGCCAGCAGCCCCCAGGGGGGGGCCCGCTTCACCTTC. As protein: CASSPQGGARFTF.